The 28 T cell receptor beta chains in this list originate from one sample, sequenced in a study of T-cell memory formation after mild COVID-19. MiXCR, applied by TCRdb to the 5' RACE reads, yields one record per CDR3 protein. The table includes a few hundred thousand distinct CDR3 sequences, approximately 19% detected once. Sequenced material: PBMCs or a T cell subset sorted from them (not recorded which). The receptors were gathered from a man younger than 35 who had mild COVID-19 (a few samples of this study predate the infection). Cell type and time point are not known.

This clonotype was seen more than once but under ten times. This chain links TRBV7-9 with TRBJ2-3; D is tentatively TRBD1 or TRBD2 (5 bases each). V was cut by 5 bases and J by 3 bases, with 12 bases left in between. The CDR3 consists of 14 residues. Germline CDR1 SEHNR, CDR2 FQNEAQ (reference sequence). CDR3 nucleotides: TGTGCCAGCAGCCCCGGGGCAGAAACAGATACGCAGTATTTT. The encoded protein is CASSPGAETDTQYF.

The rearrangement links TRBV6-6 to TRBJ1-5; no firm D call. Germline V gene lookup returns CDR1 MNHNY and CDR2 SVGAGI (reference sequence). This CDR3 has 14 amino acids. The germline V and J ends were trimmed by 5 bases and 8 bases, with 16 bases remaining between them. The CDR3 here is CASSTTSDLKPQHF. The CDR3 coding sequence is TGTGCCAGCAGTACGACGTCAGACCTCAAGCCCCAGCATTTT.

The sample holds a few counts of this clonotype. The chain has TRBV12-3 or TRBV12-4 and TRBJ1-2, with 7 bases identical to TRBD1. This CDR3 contains 14 residues. V lost 3 bases, J lost 8 bases, and 9 bases stayed unmatched. CDR3 amino acids: CASSLPDRRRGYTF. CDR3 coding DNA: TGTGCCAGCAGTTTGCCGGACAGGCGGAGGGGCTACACCTTC.

V and J are TRBV9 and TRBJ1-6, with no clear D. V lost 0 bases and J 7 bases, leaving 11 bases between the germline ends. The CDR3 spans 15 residues. Germline V gives CDR1 SGDLS, CDR2 YYNGEE. The CDR3 DNA sequence: TGTGCCAGCAGCGTAGAGGGTAGAGAGAATTCACCCCTCCACTTT. Translation gives CASSVEGRENSPLHF.

V usage is TRBV6-1 and J usage is TRBJ1-1; possible D gene TRBD1, 5 bases. V shed 2 bases and J shed 0 bases, with 10 bases lying between them. The length of the CDR3 is 15 residues. The V gene's germline CDR1 is MNHNS and CDR2 SASEGT. CDR3 region: CASSEHRSLNTEAFF. CDR3 sequence (DNA): TGTGCCAGCAGTGAACACAGGAGCTTGAACACTGAAGCTTTCTTT.

The V gene is TRBV27, the J gene TRBJ2-1; no definite D call. The CDR3 consists of 13 residues. The germline V gene encodes CDR1 MNHEY and CDR2 SMNVEV (reference sequence). V was shortened by 0 bases and J by 6 bases, with 6 bases between the two germline ends. CDR3 region: CASSLSSLNEQFF. The CDR3 nucleotides are TGTGCCAGCAGTTTATCCAGCCTCAATGAGCAGTTCTTC.

The rearrangement links TRBV9 to TRBJ2-5; D not resolved. This CDR3 contains 13 residues. Germline CDR1 SGDLS, CDR2 YYNGEE. V was trimmed by 4 bases and J by 5 bases, leaving 12 bases between them. The DNA for the CDR3 is TGTGCCAGCAGCCCGCGCGCCTGGGAGACCCAGTACTTC. It translates to CASSPRAWETQYF.

CDR3 bases: TGTGCCAGCAGCTTGGTGGAGGATAGCAATCAGCCCCAGCATTTT. This encodes CASSLVEDSNQPQHF. The chain recombines TRBV5-5 with TRBJ1-5, with D unresolved. The CDR3 consists of 15 residues. The V and J ends lost 0 bases and 0 bases respectively, with 7 bases between them. Per germline, CDR1 SGHKS and CDR2 YYEKEE (reference sequence).

The chain recombines TRBV12-3 or TRBV12-4 with TRBJ1-1, with D possibly being TRBD1 (6 bases). Trimming cost V 3 bases and J 3 bases, with 14 bases left between them. The CDR3 extends over 15 amino acids. CDR3 loop: CASSFHRASDTEAFF. CDR3 coding DNA: TGTGCCAGCAGTTTCCACAGGGCTTCGGACACTGAAGCTTTCTTT.

This clonotype came up a few times. The rearrangement links TRBV25-1 to TRBJ1-2, with TRBD1 as a possible D gene (5 bases). Deletions cut 4 bases from V and 8 bases from J, with 11 bases between. Germline CDR1 reads MGHDK; CDR2 reads SYGVNS. CDR3 length: 12 amino acids. CDR3 sequence reads: CASSGGWYGYTF. The DNA of the CDR3 is TGTGCCAGCAGTGGGGGGTGGTACGGCTACACCTTC.

The sample holds a few counts of this clonotype. The CDR3 is CATSDGGTGYTDTQYF. DNA of the CDR3: TGTGCCACCAGTGATGGGGGGACAGGGTACACAGATACGCAGTATTTT. This chain connects TRBV24-1 to TRBJ2-3; 9 bases are shared with TRBD1. This CDR3 region has 16 residues. The germline V gene encodes CDR1 KGHDR and CDR2 SFDVKD. Trimming at V came to 3 bases and at J to 2 bases, leaving 5 bases not matched to a gene.

Only a few counts were recorded for this clonotype. The V and J genes are TRBV12-3 or TRBV12-4 and TRBJ1-2; D may be TRBD1 (5 bases). The CDR3 spans 16 residues. Trimming left V 5 bases short and J 4 bases short, with 20 bases between. The CDR3 reads CASSPTRQGRVYGYTF. In DNA, the CDR3 is TGTGCCAGCAGTCCCACCCGGCAGGGTCGGGTCTATGGCTACACCTTC.

This clonotype was counted a few times. The chain links TRBV10-2 to TRBJ2-3; 9 bases match TRBD2. The CDR3 length is 15 residues. The ends lost 4 bases at V and 4 bases at J; junction bases unmatched: 6. The germline V gene has CDR1 WSHSY and CDR2 SAAADI. The CDR3 DNA reads as TGCGCCAGCAGTGCCCCTAGCGGGGTCTCAGATACGCAGTATTTT. Encoded protein: CASSAPSGVSDTQYF.

The chain carries TRBV19 and TRBJ1-2; D is unclear. The germline CDR1 and CDR2 sequences are LNHDA and SQIVND (reference sequence). V lost 7 bases and J lost 3, with 12 bases in between. The CDR3 consists of 13 residues. This CDR3 reads CASNQRSHYGYTF. Here the CDR3 DNA reads TGTGCCAGTAACCAGAGGTCCCACTATGGCTACACCTTC.

The chain employs TRBV5-6 and TRBJ2-5, with 9 bases identical to TRBD1. The CDR3 runs to 16 residues. Trimming cost V 6 bases and J 2 bases; bases outside gene matches: 11. Looked up from germline, CDR1 is SGHDT and CDR2 is YYEEEE. The CDR3: CASTFRDRVFQETQYF. The CDR3 DNA is TGTGCCAGCACCTTCCGGGACAGGGTTTTTCAAGAGACCCAGTACTTC.

This clonotype was found a few times. The chain is built from TRBV7-2 and TRBJ1-1; D might be TRBD1 (5 bases). Per the germline V gene, CDR1 is SGHTA and CDR2 is FQGNSA. The length of the CDR3 is 15 residues. The ends were cut back, 5 bases at V and 3 bases at J, with 16 bases in the middle. The CDR3 loop is CASSESRVSYTEAFF. Written as DNA, the CDR3 is TGTGCCAGCAGCGAGAGCAGGGTGTCGTACACTGAAGCTTTCTTT. Complete variable domain (other parts from reference TRBV7-2 and TRBJ1-1): GAGVSQSPSNKVTEKGKDVELRCDPISGHTALYWYRQSLGQGLEFLIYFQGNSAPDKSGLPSDRFSAERTGGSVSTLTIQRTQQEDSAVYLCASSESRVSYTEAFFGQGTRLTVV.

This clonotype was seen more than once but under ten times. This sequence joins TRBV7-2 and TRBJ2-4, with D possibly being TRBD2 (6 bases). With 2 bases removed from V and 15 bases from J, the gap between germline ends came to 14 bases. The CDR3 sequence is 12 residues long. From germline, CDR1 is SGHTA and CDR2 FQGNSA. Here the CDR3 reads CASSLLIGEVYF. CDR3 sequence (DNA): TGTGCCAGCAGCTTACTAATAGGGGAGGTGTACTTC.

This sequence joins TRBV24-1 and TRBJ1-2; 7 nucleotides align to TRBD1. In germline, CDR1 is KGHDR, CDR2 SFDVKD. This CDR3 region has 16 residues. V dropped 4 bases and J dropped 6; count of bases not matched to a gene: 13. CDR3 amino acids: CATSDPNRGPSHGYTF. In DNA, the CDR3 is TGTGCCACCAGTGACCCCAACAGGGGTCCTAGTCATGGCTACACCTTC.

The chain links TRBV5-1 to TRBJ2-2; no clear D gene. Germline lookup yields CDR1 SGHRS and CDR2 YFSETQ. Trimming stripped 2 bases from V and 3 bases from J, with 14 bases between. This CDR3 is built from 16 residues. CDR3 DNA sequence: TGCGCCAGCAGCTTAAATCCCGTGTCGGACACCGGGGAGCTGTTTTTT. Protein product: CASSLNPVSDTGELFF.

This clonotype was detected ten times or more. The CDR3 coding sequence is TGCGCCAGCAGCCAAGATCCGGCAGTTGACGAAAAACTGTTTTTT. It is translated as CASSQDPAVDEKLFF. The J gene is TRBJ1-4, the V gene TRBV4-1; D gene uncertain. Deletions cut 0 bases from V and 8 bases from J, with 13 bases between. The CDR3 totals 15 residues. Germline V CDR1 and CDR2: MGHRA, YSYEKL.

There are a few counts of this clonotype. The rearrangement joins TRBV20-1 to TRBJ2-5, with 8 positions matching TRBD2. V was clipped by 5 bases and J by 5 bases; unmatched bases: 13. Germline V CDR1 and CDR2: DFQATT, SNEGSKA (reference sequence). The CDR3 length is 15 residues. The CDR3 DNA follows: TGCAGTGCTGGGGAGGGAGGTAGCGGGGATGAGACCCAGTACTTC. Translation gives CSAGEGGSGDETQYF.

There are a few counts of this clonotype. The chain links TRBV10-2 to TRBJ1-6; the match to TRBD1 covers 8 bases. V lost 1 base, J lost 10 bases, and 3 bases stayed unmatched. Germline V gene sequence: CDR1 WSHSY, CDR2 SAAADI. This CDR3 is 14 amino acids long. The CDR3 region has the DNA TGCGCCAGCAGTGAGTGGCAGGGGGCGTCACCCCTCCACTTT. As protein: CASSEWQGASPLHF.

The chain links TRBV7-8 to TRBJ2-3; either TRBD1 or TRBD2 may fit D (6 bases each). The CDR3 covers 17 residues. Germline lookup yields CDR1 SGHVS and CDR2 FQNEAQ. Trimming pared 3 bases from V and 0 bases from J, leaving 16 bases between. CDR3 residues: CASSFIKGGASTDTQYF. The CDR3 DNA is TGTGCCAGCAGCTTCATCAAGGGGGGTGCGAGCACAGATACGCAGTATTTT.

This clonotype showed up many times. The gene calls are TRBV28 and TRBJ1-2, with TRBD1 as a possible D gene (5 bases). The CDR3 length is 11 residues. V was pared by 8 bases and J by 3 bases, with 7 bases between. Germline V gene lookup returns CDR1 MDHEN and CDR2 SYDVKM. CDR3 coding DNA: TGTGCCAGCGGGACGGACTATGGCTACACCTTC. It yields the protein CASGTDYGYTF.

This clonotype was found a few times. The rearrangement uses TRBV4-1 and TRBJ1-1, with D perhaps TRBD1 (6 bases). This CDR3 is 17 amino acids long. V lost 4 bases, J lost 5 bases, and 23 bases lay in between. Looked up from germline, CDR1 is MGHRA and CDR2 is YSYEKL. The CDR3 loop reads CASSRDTDRLKGTEAFF. CDR3 nucleotides: TGCGCCAGCAGCCGGGATACGGACAGACTGAAGGGGACTGAAGCTTTCTTT.

CDR3 region: CASSLGTGGNTEAFF. CDR3 sequence (DNA): TGCGCCAGCAGCTTAGGGACAGGAGGGAACACTGAAGCTTTCTTT. The J gene is TRBJ1-1, the V gene TRBV5-1; TRBD1 aligns across 8 bases. J gave up 1 base and V 2 bases, and 4 bases lay outside the gene matches. In germline, CDR1 is SGHRS, CDR2 YFSETQ. This CDR3 is 15 amino acids long.

This chain uses TRBV10-3 with TRBJ1-2; D unresolved. This CDR3 has 15 residues. Germline V gives CDR1 ENHRY, CDR2 SYGVKD. Trimming took 4 bases from V and 8 from J, leaving 20 bases between them. The CDR3 reads CAISVFEVGGGGYTF. Written as DNA, the CDR3 is TGTGCCATCAGTGTCTTTGAGGTTGGTGGTGGAGGCTACACCTTC.

This chain connects TRBV24-1 to TRBJ1-6; no definite D call. Germline assignment: CDR1 KGHDR and CDR2 SFDVKD. The CDR3 consists of 13 residues. V shed 5 bases and J shed 7 bases, with 8 bases lying between them. The CDR3 coding sequence is TGTGCCACCAGTGCCCCCCGGAATTCACCCCTCCACTTT. It is translated as CATSAPRNSPLHF.